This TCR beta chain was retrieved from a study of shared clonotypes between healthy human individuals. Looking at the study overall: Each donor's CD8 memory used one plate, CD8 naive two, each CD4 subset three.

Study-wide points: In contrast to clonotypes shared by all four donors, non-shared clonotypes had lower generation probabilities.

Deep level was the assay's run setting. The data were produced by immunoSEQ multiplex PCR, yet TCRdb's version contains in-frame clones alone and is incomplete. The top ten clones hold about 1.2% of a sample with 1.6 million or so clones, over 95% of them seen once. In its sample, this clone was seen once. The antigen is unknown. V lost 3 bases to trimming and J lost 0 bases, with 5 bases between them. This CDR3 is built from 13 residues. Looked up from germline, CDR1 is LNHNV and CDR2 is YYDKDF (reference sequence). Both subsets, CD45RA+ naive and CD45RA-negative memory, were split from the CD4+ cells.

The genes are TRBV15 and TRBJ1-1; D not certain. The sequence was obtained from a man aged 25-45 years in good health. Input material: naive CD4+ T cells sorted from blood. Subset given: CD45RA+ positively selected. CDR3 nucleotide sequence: TGTGCCACCAGCAGCTACATGAACACTGAAGCTTTCTTT. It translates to CATSSYMNTEAFF. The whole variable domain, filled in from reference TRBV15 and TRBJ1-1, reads DAMVIQNPRYQVTQFGKPVTLSCSQTLNHNVMYWYQQKSSQAPKLLFHYYDKDFNNEADTPDNFQSRRPNTSFCFLDIRSPGLGDTAMYLCATSSYMNTEAFFGQGTRLTVV.